The sequence of this T cell receptor (beta chain) was determined in a study of blood T cell repertoires in COVID-19. Looking at the study overall: Specimens from acute and convalescent COVID-19 originated in the United States, Italy and Spain. T cells, B-cell-depleted T cells, or PBMCs supplied cDNA or gDNA.

Per the original methods: The assay estimated nucleated cells by amplifying reference gene primers. The data were produced by immunoSEQ multiplex PCR, yet TCRdb's version contains in-frame clones alone and is incomplete. V and J calls and clone size are given by that table; D and trimming were obtained from the DNA. This sample has over 150,000 clones, with 60% to 85% found just once. This TCR was recovered from a man aged 60 to 69 with acute or convalescent COVID-19. The sequenced sample consisted of peripheral blood.

For the CDR3, the DNA is TGTGCCAGCTCACCACGGGGGGAGAGCACAGATACGCAGTATTTT. This sequence encodes CASSPRGESTDTQYF. The rearrangement uses TRBV18 and TRBJ2-3, with a possible D match to TRBD2 (6 bases). The CDR3 is 15 residues long. V dropped 1 base and J dropped 0 bases, with 8 bases sitting between them. Germline CDR1 is KGHSH and CDR2 is LQKENI.